The rows below give T cell receptor beta chains drawn from one sample of a study of cytomegalovirus exposure and HLA in healthy donors. Produced via immunoSEQ multiplex PCR; TCRdb's table is partial and in-frame only. The sample shows tens of thousands of clones, about 72% of them seen only once. Sequencing input: PBMCs. These receptors were collected from a man in his thirties or forties in good health and CMV-seronegative. Both conserved end residues are part of each CDR3. The order of the fields is D gene, V gene, CDR3 protein. The D gene is left open where the match is weak.

>TRBD2|TRBV29-1
CSYRGGYEQYF
>TRBD2|TRBV19
CASGSSGRAAEQFF
>NA|TRBV27
CASSPAGTTDTQYF
>NA|TRBV29-1
CSALRGGRNTEAFF
>TRBD1|TRBV7-8
CASSSQGSYNEQFF
>NA|TRBV5-6
CASAEGPYEQYF
>TRBD2|TRBV6-5
CASSSLAGETGELFF
>NA|TRBV10-3
CAISDLQGLGGNTIYF
>TRBD2|TRBV7-2
CASSLEFSGREQFF
>TRBD2|TRBV5-6
CASSPAAGGLPYEQYF
>NA|TRBV18
CASSPGRVRTYEQYF
>TRBD1|TRBV6-1
CASSKQGSTGELFF
>NA|TRBV2
CASSTDRSLAKNIQYF
>NA|TRBV2
CASSLGGVTDTQYF
>NA|TRBV7-6
CASSLVRANEQFF
>TRBD1|TRBV5-1
CASSTGQGNGYTIYF
>TRBD2|TRBV5-1
CASALNSGRAVQYF
>TRBD2|TRBV27
CASSFSGRAGTYEQYF
>NA|TRBV10-1
CASSESPGVEQYF
>TRBD1|TRBV5-4
CASSLGDRVREQYF
>NA|TRBV25-1
CASEKLSAEKETQYF
>NA|TRBV21-1
CASSKLAGGYSDTQYF